This T cell receptor (beta chain) emerged from a study of blood T cell repertoires in COVID-19. The wider study: PBMCs, B-cell-depleted T cells, or T cells provided the cDNA or gDNA that made up the material.

V lost 7 bases and J lost 8; bases outside the gene matches: 9. Per the germline V gene, CDR1 is MNHEY and CDR2 is SVGAGI. The CDR3 length is 14 residues. Generated by immunoSEQ multiplex PCR, the TCRdb table keeps only in-frame clones and is missing some. The sample lists 230,000 or so clones, 80% to 90% occurring once. This TCR derives from a woman in her thirties or forties with acute COVID-19. Sequenced sample: PBMCs or T cells enriched from blood (not recorded which). This chain connects TRBV6-5 to TRBJ1-4; 8 nucleotides align to TRBD1. In nucleotides, the CDR3 is TGTGCCAGCACCGGACAGGGTTTGGGGGAAAAACTGTTTTTT. The encoded protein is CASTGQGLGEKLFF.